These 23 T cell receptor beta chains came from one sample sequenced in a study of regulatory T cells in long-lasting Graves disease. With iRepertoire HTBI primers and Arm-PCR of CDR3 regions, TCR beta libraries were built. TCRdb used MiXCR to reprocess the multiplex PCR reads, holding one entry per CDR3 protein. The sample lists about 440,000 distinct CDR3 sequences, 14% to 15% seen once, with around 17% in the top ten. The time point here: newly diagnosed GD, antithyroid drugs for less than 3 months. Following extraction of RNA from PBMCs, that RNA was used to make the TCR library. These data also featured in a second study, about T cells in Graves' hyperthyroidism and ophthalmopathy.

This specimen was peripheral blood mononuclear cells (PBMCs), taken at new diagnosis, from a patient treated with antithyroid drugs. These receptor sequences come from a woman under 40 with Graves disease.

This chain uses TRBV20-1 with TRBJ2-5; D might be TRBD2 (5 bases). The tail of the sequence fits TRBJ2-7 better, so the J call may be wrong. Germline CDR1 reads DFQATT; CDR2 reads SNEGSKA (reference sequence). The CDR3 extends over 14 amino acids. CDR3 in DNA: TGCAGTGCCCCACTGGAGCGGTTCTCCTACGAGCAGTACTTC. Translation: CSAPLERFSYEQYF.

This clonotype was picked up many times. This chain's CDR3 is CATSRGGEVRGYTF. The CDR3 DNA reads as TGTGCCACCAGCAGAGGGGGGGAAGTTCGCGGCTACACCTTC. V and J are TRBV15 and TRBJ1-2; weak D call: TRBD1 (5 bases). Trimming shortened V by 1 base and J by 8 bases, and 14 bases separated the two germline ends. CDR1 is LNHNV, CDR2 YYDKDF, per germline (reference sequence). This CDR3 is 14 amino acids long. Filled out from reference TRBV15 and TRBJ1-2, the complete variable domain reads DAMVIQNPRYQVTQFGKPVTLSCSQTLNHNVMYWYQQKSSQAPKLLFHYYDKDFNNEADTPDNFQSRRPNTSFCFLDIRSPGLGDTAMYLCATSRGGEVRGYTFGSGTRLTVV.

This clonotype was detected many times. The chain employs TRBV2 and TRBJ2-2; 7 bases are a match to TRBD2. J gave up 4 bases and V 5 bases, and 10 bases lay outside the gene matches. Germline CDR1 and CDR2: SNHLY and FYNNEI. The CDR3 consists of 16 residues. The CDR3 coding sequence is TGTGCCAGCAGTTCGATGAGCGGGATGAGCACCGGGGAGCTGTTTTTT. Residues: CASSSMSGMSTGELFF.

This clonotype was observed many times. V gene TRBV7-9 combines with J gene TRBJ2-3; D might be TRBD2 (5 bases). V was cut by 7 bases and J by 3 bases, with 14 bases left in between. Germline CDR1 reads SEHNR; CDR2 reads FQNEAQ (reference sequence). The CDR3 consists of 14 residues. The CDR3 DNA reads TGTGCCAGCAACCGGCCTCGGGGAACAGATACGCAGTATTTT. Translation gives CASNRPRGTDTQYF.

This clonotype was observed a handful of times. The chain combines TRBV30 with TRBJ1-1; perhaps TRBD1 as D (6 bases). The germline V gene encodes CDR1 GTSNPN and CDR2 SVGIG (reference sequence). Trimming removed 1 base from V and 4 bases from J, with 16 bases in between. The CDR3 covers 15 residues. The DNA for the CDR3 is TGTGCCTGGAGTGGGAACAGGGTGAAAATCACTGAAGCTTTCTTT. Translating it yields CAWSGNRVKITEAFF.

Many counts were recorded for this clonotype. CDR3 loop: CASSYFGLAEGEQFF. The DNA for the CDR3 is TGTGCCAGCAGTTACTTTGGACTAGCCGAGGGCGAGCAGTTCTTC. The gene calls are TRBV6-5 and TRBJ2-1; 8 positions match TRBD2. Losses at the gene ends were 1 base for V and 10 bases for J; bases not matched to a gene: 9. Germline V gene data show CDR1 as MNHEY and CDR2 as SVGAGI. The CDR3 consists of 15 residues.

This clonotype appeared a few times. The chain links TRBV6-1 to TRBJ1-2; D remains unclear. Trimming stripped 5 bases from V and 4 bases from J, with 17 bases between. CDR1 is MNHNS, CDR2 SASEGT, per germline. This CDR3 is 15 amino acids long. Written as DNA, the CDR3 is TGTGCCAGCAGTCTAGGACGTGGCCGCTCCTATGGCTACACCTTC. Its protein product is CASSLGRGRSYGYTF.

This clonotype was detected many times. The chain carries TRBV12-3 or TRBV12-4 and TRBJ2-2; D is undetermined. Trimming took off 0 bases at V and 6 bases at J, with 2 bases between the two ends. This CDR3 has 12 residues. For the CDR3, the DNA is TGTGCCAGCAGTTTAGCTCCCGGGGAGCTGTTTTTT. Protein: CASSLAPGELFF.

At least ten counts were recorded for this clonotype. The chain couples TRBV6-1 to TRBJ2-7, with 15 positions matching TRBD2. Unmatched junction bases numbered 6, after V lost 2 bases and J lost 1 base. The germline CDR1 and CDR2 sequences are MNHNS and SASEGT. This CDR3 spans 18 amino acids. The DNA for the CDR3 is TGTGCCAGCAGTGAACCGGGGACTAGCGGGAGGTGGTCCTACGAGCAGTACTTC. It translates to CASSEPGTSGRWSYEQYF.

The chain combines TRBV19 with TRBJ1-5; a possible D gene is TRBD1 (6 bases). The CDR3 has 11 amino acids. V shed 9 bases and J shed 8 bases, with 11 bases lying between them. Germline values: CDR1 LNHDA, CDR2 SQIVND (reference sequence). In DNA form, the CDR3 reads TGTGCCAGCGAAGGGGGGGAGCCCCAGCATTTT. Translating it yields CASEGGEPQHF.

This clonotype was found many times. This chain connects TRBV6-1 to TRBJ2-5; D is unresolved. The germline gives CDR1 MNHNS, CDR2 SASEGT. V lost 4 bases and J lost 3, with 18 bases in between. The CDR3 runs 16 residues. Here the CDR3 DNA reads TGTGCCAGCAGTGGAAGGAAGGTTTCGGTGAAAGAGACCCAGTACTTC. It translates to CASSGRKVSVKETQYF.

The table lists this clonotype with many counts. This sequence joins TRBV11-2 and TRBJ2-1; 7 nucleotides align to TRBD2. Trimming removed 6 bases from V and 2 bases from J; junction bases left unmatched: 7. Germline-derived CDR1 and CDR2 are SGHAT and FQNNGV. The CDR3 length is 15 residues. Here the CDR3 reads CASRPTGGPYNEQFF. DNA for the CDR3: TGTGCCAGCAGACCGACGGGAGGACCCTACAATGAGCAGTTCTTC.

This clonotype was observed at least ten times. This chain uses TRBV7-9 with TRBJ2-1; D remains unclear. This CDR3 has 14 residues. V was cut by 4 bases and J by 5 bases, with 12 bases left in between. The germline gives CDR1 SEHNR, CDR2 FQNEAQ (reference sequence). This CDR3 reads CASSSSSGNNEQFF. The CDR3 DNA is TGTGCCAGCAGCTCCAGTAGTGGAAACAATGAGCAGTTCTTC.

This clonotype was detected many times. This rearrangement joins TRBV11-1 to TRBJ2-1; D not certain. This CDR3 region has 14 residues. In germline, CDR1 is SGHAT, CDR2 FQDESV (reference sequence). Trimming left V 0 bases short and J 4 bases short, with 7 bases between. CDR3 residues: CASSLAGQYNEQFF. The CDR3, as DNA: TGTGCCAGCAGCTTAGCCGGGCAGTACAATGAGCAGTTCTTC. Using reference TRBV11-1 and TRBJ2-1 for the parts outside the CDR3, the full variable domain is EAEVAQSPRYKITEKSQAVAFWCDPISGHATLYWYRQILGQGPELLVQFQDESVVDDSQLPKDRFSAERLKGVDSTLKIQPAELGDSAMYLCASSLAGQYNEQFFGPGTRLTVL.

This clonotype appeared a few times. CDR3 DNA: TGTGCCAGTAGTATCCCGCGGGAGAACAATGAGCAGTTCTTC. Translating gives CASSIPRENNEQFF. The chain uses TRBV19 and TRBJ2-1, with 7 bases identical to TRBD2. With V trimmed by 3 bases and J by 5 bases, 4 bases remained unmatched. This CDR3 contains 14 residues. In germline, CDR1 is LNHDA, CDR2 SQIVND (reference sequence).

This clonotype was seen repeatedly, ten times or more. At one end, the junction sequence differs from germline, possibly due to a read error. The chain employs TRBV30 and TRBJ2-1, with a tentative D call TRBD2 (6 bases). The CDR3 runs to 15 residues. Germline V lookup: CDR1 GTSNPN, CDR2 SVGIG (reference sequence). The CDR3 loop is CAWSVQASAYNKQFF. The DNA of the CDR3 is TGTGCCTGGAGTGTACAGGCTAGCGCTTACAATAAGCAGTTCTTC.

The chain carries TRBV12-3 or TRBV12-4 and TRBJ2-2; D tentatively reads TRBD1 or TRBD2 (5 bases each). V dropped 5 bases and J dropped 1 base, with 14 bases sitting between them. This CDR3 contains 16 residues. The CDR3 DNA sequence: TGTGCCAGCAGTCCCCACCTGGGGGAGAACACCGGGGAGCTGTTTTTT. Residues: CASSPHLGENTGELFF.

The chain employs TRBV7-3 and TRBJ2-1, with D perhaps matching TRBD1 (6 bases). V was pared by 4 bases and J by 10 bases, with 20 bases between. The CDR3 length is 15 residues. Germline CDR1 is SGHTA and CDR2 is FQGTGA. Here the CDR3 DNA reads TGTGCCAGCAGCTCCGATCAGGGGTCTCTCAGGGAGCAGTTCTTC. It encodes CASSSDQGSLREQFF.

The V gene is TRBV5-1, the J gene TRBJ1-1, with 7 nucleotides matching TRBD1. The CDR3 covers 15 residues. The germline V gene has CDR1 SGHRS and CDR2 YFSETQ. The trim removed 0 bases at V and 3 bases at J, leaving 5 bases unmatched. As DNA, the CDR3 is TGCGCCAGCAGCTTGGGAAACAGGGGATACACTGAAGCTTTCTTT. Amino acids: CASSLGNRGYTEAFF.

This clonotype was seen many times. The chain combines TRBV20-1 with TRBJ2-5; D ambiguous. The V gene's germline CDR1 is DFQATT and CDR2 SNEGSKA (reference sequence). V lost 3 bases and J lost 7, with 6 bases in between. The CDR3 has 10 amino acids. The CDR3 DNA reads TGCAGTGCTAGTACCGGGACCCAGTACTTC. Protein: CSASTGTQYF.

The chain is built from TRBV4-1 and TRBJ1-2; D perhaps matches TRBD1 (5 bases). Trimming removed 4 bases at V and 2 bases at J, with 17 bases between. CDR1 is MGHRA and CDR2 is YSYEKL in the germline V gene. The CDR3 consists of 16 residues. CDR3 in DNA: TGCGCCAGCAGCCCCCCGGGGCAGGCGGAGAACTATGGCTACACCTTC. Encoded protein: CASSPPGQAENYGYTF.

The chain carries TRBV30 and TRBJ2-4, with D maybe TRBD1 (6 bases). The CDR3 runs to 14 residues. CDR1 and CDR2 from the germline V gene are GTSNPN and SVGIG (reference sequence). The V gene lost 5 bases and the J gene lost 1 base, with 12 bases spanning the gap. CDR3 sequence reads: CAWGGASAKNIQYF. CDR3 in DNA: TGTGCCTGGGGGGGCGCATCGGCCAAAAACATTCAGTACTTC.

This clonotype occurred a few times. The V and J genes are TRBV27 and TRBJ2-7; no clear D gene. Germline values: CDR1 MNHEY, CDR2 SMNVEV (reference sequence). V shed 6 bases and J shed 6 bases, with 21 bases lying between them. The CDR3 is made up of 15 amino acids. Here the CDR3 reads CASSPGSARRGEQYF. Here the CDR3 DNA reads TGTGCCAGCAGCCCCGGGTCAGCTCGGCGCGGCGAGCAGTACTTC.